This is a list of T cell receptor beta chains from one sample in a study of human T cells and chemical hapten exposure. TCRdb analysed the RACE reads with MiXCR anew, one entry per CDR3 protein. The table has under 200,000 distinct CDR3 sequences, about 31% seen once. This specimen consisted of whole blood, obtained in connection with sensitization to the hapten diphenylcyclopropenone (DPC). The source is a woman in her 30s with alopecia areata. Some clones in this sample may be carry-over from other donors' samples. CDR3s include the opening cysteine and the closing phenylalanine or tryptophan.

V,J,CDR3
TRBV4-2,TRBJ2-7,CASSQAPGQGMTEQYF
TRBV6-2/TRBV6-3,TRBJ1-1,CASSWGETEAFF
TRBV5-1,TRBJ2-1,CASSLDTSGRGEQFF
TRBV11-2,TRBJ2-3,CASSLTSGPTDTQYF
TRBV6-2/TRBV6-3,TRBJ1-1,CASSYQQANTEAFF
TRBV18,TRBJ1-2,CASSHDGTYGHTF
TRBV6-2/TRBV6-3,TRBJ1-1,CASSSTGDAFF
TRBV5-1,TRBJ2-3,CASSGVSSTDTQYF
TRBV9,TRBJ2-2,CASSVTGPNTGELFF
TRBV20-1,TRBJ1-6,CSARARGSRNSPLHF
TRBV28,TRBJ2-7,CASSLDRVRIEQYF
TRBV29-1,TRBJ2-5,CSAEQTGGEETQYF
TRBV27,TRBJ1-5,CASSPLYSNQPQHF
TRBV4-3,TRBJ2-7,CASSQRLAGGYEQYF
TRBV27,TRBJ2-7,CASSSGEGLESYEQYF
TRBV28,TRBJ1-4,CASSRDATNEKLFF
TRBV28,TRBJ2-1,CASSLSIHYGTGVHEQFF
TRBV28,TRBJ1-2,CASSPGGPRAAYGYTF
TRBV7-3,TRBJ2-7,CASSLQGQGVYEQYF
TRBV30,TRBJ2-7,CAWAGTGFYEQYF
TRBV3-1,TRBJ1-1,CASSQDGGQYTEAFF
TRBV6-1,TRBJ1-5,CASSDSFKQPQHF
TRBV6-6,TRBJ1-4,CASSYSLTEQKLFF
TRBV28,TRBJ2-2,CASSLLGRLTNTGELFF
TRBV19,TRBJ1-5,CASSTLDRGDQPQHF
TRBV7-2,TRBJ1-6,CASSLKFQSPLHF
TRBV10-3,TRBJ1-1,CAISDWGRGNTEAFF
TRBV29-1,TRBJ2-3,CSVEGQSTDTQYF
TRBV29-1,TRBJ1-5,CSVRDSGARNQPQHF
TRBV5-6,TRBJ2-7,CASSPTGREQYF
TRBV28,TRBJ1-5,CASRGSNQPQHF
TRBV20-1,TRBJ2-1,CSARDSGLARDEQFF
TRBV29-1,TRBJ1-2,CSVDIGGRDPGTF
TRBV29-1,TRBJ1-2,CSVEGGRDRDRFGYTF
TRBV28,TRBJ1-2,CASSRAKGGYTF
TRBV3-1,TRBJ2-1,CASSQVGGSAGRYNEQFF
TRBV4-2,TRBJ2-1,CASSQVDRESEQFF
TRBV20-1,TRBJ2-1,CSARDIVSNEQFF
TRBV10-3,TRBJ2-1,CAISELGQDEQFF
TRBV9,TRBJ2-7,CASSPGPGTTSYEQYF
TRBV7-3,TRBJ2-3,CASSFMAGGQGNTQYF
TRBV29-1,TRBJ2-7,CSVRQGIYEQYF
TRBV7-2,TRBJ2-3,CASSLVAGGTRDTQYF
TRBV28,TRBJ1-4,CASSLPRLDEKLFF
TRBV18,TRBJ1-6,CASSPRRDTVNSPLHF
TRBV7-9,TRBJ2-1,CASSLRPGRDPPYNEQFF
TRBV6-2/TRBV6-3,TRBJ2-7,CASSYDPTGGYEQYF
TRBV6-5,TRBJ1-1,CASSYSGQDTEAFF
TRBV7-9,TRBJ2-3,CASSFPTGESDTQYF
TRBV20-1,TRBJ1-2,CSARVPGSNYGYTF
TRBV19,TRBJ1-5,CASSIMNSNQPQHF
TRBV6-5,TRBJ2-5,CASCADRRGGTQYF
TRBV28,TRBJ2-7,CASSLSTEPSYEQYF
TRBV28,TRBJ1-1,CASSEPMNTEAFF
TRBV7-2,TRBJ1-5,CASSSTVDQPQHF
TRBV29-1,TRBJ2-1,CSASNLAGQYNEQFF
TRBV12-3/TRBV12-4,TRBJ1-6,CASSPQGSRVSALHF
TRBV5-1,TRBJ2-2,CASSFTSRTGELFF
TRBV6-5,TRBJ1-5,CASKPDGYNQPQHF
TRBV18,TRBJ1-4,CASSPNNEKLFF